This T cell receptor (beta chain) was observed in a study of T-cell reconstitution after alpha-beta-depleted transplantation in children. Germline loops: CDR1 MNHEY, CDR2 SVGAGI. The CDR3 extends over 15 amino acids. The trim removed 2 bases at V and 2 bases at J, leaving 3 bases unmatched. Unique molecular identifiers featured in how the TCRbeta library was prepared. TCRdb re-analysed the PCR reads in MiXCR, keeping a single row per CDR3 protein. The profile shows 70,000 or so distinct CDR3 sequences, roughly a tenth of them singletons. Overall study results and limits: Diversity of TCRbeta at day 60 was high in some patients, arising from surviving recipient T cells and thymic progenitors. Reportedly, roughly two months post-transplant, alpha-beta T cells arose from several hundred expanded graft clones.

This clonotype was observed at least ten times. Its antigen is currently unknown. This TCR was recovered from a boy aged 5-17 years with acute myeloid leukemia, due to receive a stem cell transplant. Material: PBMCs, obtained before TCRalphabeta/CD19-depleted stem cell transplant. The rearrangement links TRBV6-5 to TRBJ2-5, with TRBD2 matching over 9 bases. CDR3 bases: TGTGCCAGCAGTTACACAAGCGGGGGGCAAGAGACCCAGTACTTC. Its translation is CASSYTSGGQETQYF.